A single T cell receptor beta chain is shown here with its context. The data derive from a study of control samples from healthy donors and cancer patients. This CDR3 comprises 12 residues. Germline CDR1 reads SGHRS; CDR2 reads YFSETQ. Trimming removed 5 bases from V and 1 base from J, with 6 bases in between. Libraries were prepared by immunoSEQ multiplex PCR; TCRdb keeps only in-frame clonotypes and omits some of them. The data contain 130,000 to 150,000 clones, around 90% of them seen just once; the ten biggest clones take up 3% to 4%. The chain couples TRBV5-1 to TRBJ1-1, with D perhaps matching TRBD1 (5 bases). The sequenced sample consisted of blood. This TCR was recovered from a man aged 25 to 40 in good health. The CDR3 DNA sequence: TGCGCCAGCAGTCAGGGGAACACTGAAGCTTTCTTT. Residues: CASSQGNTEAFF.